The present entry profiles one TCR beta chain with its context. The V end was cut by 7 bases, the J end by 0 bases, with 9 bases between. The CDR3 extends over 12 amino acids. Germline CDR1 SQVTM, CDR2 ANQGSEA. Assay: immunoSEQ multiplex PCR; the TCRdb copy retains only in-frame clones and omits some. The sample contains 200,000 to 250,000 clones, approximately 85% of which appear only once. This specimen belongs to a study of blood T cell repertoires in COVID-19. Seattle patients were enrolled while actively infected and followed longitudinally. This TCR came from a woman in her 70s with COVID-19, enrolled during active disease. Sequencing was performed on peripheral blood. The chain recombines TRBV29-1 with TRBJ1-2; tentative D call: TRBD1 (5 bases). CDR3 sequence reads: CSADIPNYGYTF. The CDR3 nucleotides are TGCAGCGCGGACATACCTAACTATGGCTACACCTTC. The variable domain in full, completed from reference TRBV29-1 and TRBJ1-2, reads SAVISQKPSRDICQRGTSLTIQCQVDSQVTMMFWYRQQPGQSLTLIATANQGSEATYESGFVIDKFPISRPNLTFSTLTVSNMSPEDSSIYLCSADIPNYGYTFGSGTRLTVV.